A single sample gave rise to the 24 T cell receptor beta chains below, sequenced in a study of CD8 T cells in Susac syndrome. The authors reverse transcribed about 0.5 to 1 ug RNA with random hexamers. Each CDR3 protein gets one entry after TCRdb re-called the immunoSEQ multiplex PCR reads with MiXCR. The top ten hold roughly 0.07% of the sample, which has 300,000 or so distinct CDR3 sequences, approximately 90% seen once. Input material: CD4+ T cells from PBMCs. The receptor source for this set is a human donor with multiple sclerosis.

This chain uses TRBV20-1 with TRBJ2-2; tentatively, D is TRBD2 (6 bases). CDR1 and CDR2 from the germline V gene are DFQATT and SNEGSKA (reference sequence). Trimming shortened V by 0 bases and J by 2 bases, and 10 bases separated the two germline ends. The CDR3 loop spans 15 amino acids. As DNA, the CDR3 is TGCAGTGCTAGAGATGGGAGGAAAAACACCGGGGAGCTGTTTTTT. It specifies CSARDGRKNTGELFF.

V and J are TRBV12-3 or TRBV12-4 and TRBJ1-5; 7 bases map to TRBD1. V was pared by 4 bases and J by 6 bases, with 6 bases of the junction left unmatched. The CDR3 is 14 residues long. In nucleotides, the CDR3 is TGTGCCAGCAGTTGGACAGGACTCGGTCAGCCCCAGCATTTT. This gives the protein CASSWTGLGQPQHF.

The chain couples TRBV19 to TRBJ2-7; D tentatively reads TRBD1 or TRBD2 (6 bases each). This CDR3 has 17 residues. Between the trimmed V and J ends, which lost 3 bases and 3 bases, there was a span of 21 bases. Germline V gene lookup returns CDR1 LNHDA and CDR2 SQIVND (reference sequence). The CDR3 reads CASSIFWEQGGGYEQYF. In nucleotides, the CDR3 is TGTGCCAGTAGTATTTTTTGGGAACAGGGAGGAGGCTACGAGCAGTACTTC.

The genes are TRBV30 and TRBJ2-3; D possibly corresponds to TRBD2 (6 bases). The germline V gene encodes CDR1 GTSNPN and CDR2 SVGIG (reference sequence). The CDR3 runs to 15 residues. V was cut by 0 bases and J by 3 bases, with 13 bases left in between. The chain's CDR3 is CAWSVALAMTDTQYF. The CDR3 DNA reads as TGTGCCTGGAGTGTCGCCCTAGCGATGACAGATACGCAGTATTTT.

The J gene is TRBJ2-5, the V gene TRBV11-2; unclear D gene. Germline CDR1 is SGHAT and CDR2 is FQNNGV. V gave up 0 bases and J gave up 1 base, with 9 bases separating them. The CDR3 runs to 15 residues. The CDR3 sequence: CASSLDWRSQETQYF. The CDR3 DNA follows: TGTGCCAGCAGCTTAGACTGGCGTTCCCAAGAGACCCAGTACTTC.

The gene calls are TRBV7-2 and TRBJ1-2; no firm D call. The germline CDR1 and CDR2 sequences are SGHTA and FQGNSA. CDR3 size: 13 residues. The V end was cut by 4 bases, the J end by 0 bases, with 6 bases between. CDR3 sequence: CASSSRTNYGYTF. DNA of the CDR3: TGTGCCAGCAGCTCGCGTACTAACTATGGCTACACCTTC.

The rearrangement uses TRBV6-5 and TRBJ1-5, with TRBD1 identical over 9 bases. Germline CDR1 reads MNHEY; CDR2 reads SVGAGI. The junction had 8 bases not matched to a gene; V was cut back by 7 bases and J by 4 bases. The CDR3 consists of 15 residues. In DNA form, the CDR3 reads TGTGCCAGCATTTCCTCGACAGGGGGGAATCAGCCCCAGCATTTT. This gives the protein CASISSTGGNQPQHF.

CDR3 protein: CAISPTETYEQYF. In nucleotides, the CDR3 is TGTGCCATCAGTCCGACAGAGACCTACGAGCAGTACTTC. The chain is built from TRBV10-3 and TRBJ2-7; maybe TRBD1 (5 bases). The germline V and J ends were trimmed by 5 bases and 2 bases, with 10 bases remaining between them. Germline V CDR1 and CDR2: ENHRY, SYGVKD. There are 13 residues in the CDR3.

The chain recombines TRBV20-1 with TRBJ1-3, with no clear D. Germline-derived CDR1 and CDR2 are DFQATT and SNEGSKA (reference sequence). With 1 base removed from V and 2 bases from J, the gap between germline ends came to 12 bases. This CDR3 comprises 15 residues. The CDR3 reads CSARVPNLAGNTIYF. The CDR3 DNA sequence: TGCAGTGCTAGAGTACCCAATTTAGCTGGAAACACCATATATTTT.

The chain links TRBV11-3 to TRBJ2-1; D is ambiguous. This CDR3 comprises 13 residues. The germline V gene encodes CDR1 SGHNT and CDR2 YENEEA. Deletions cut 0 bases from V and 6 bases from J, with 6 bases between. CDR3 sequence reads: CASSLDLVNEQFF. The CDR3, as DNA: TGTGCCAGCAGCTTAGATCTTGTCAATGAGCAGTTCTTC.

The chain uses TRBV12-3 or TRBV12-4 and TRBJ2-7; the D gene is possibly TRBD1 (7 bases). The CDR3 extends over 18 amino acids. The V end was cut by 6 bases, the J end by 1 base, with 25 bases between. The CDR3 loop is CASSSSNRGLAVSYEQYF. CDR3 DNA sequence: TGTGCCAGCAGCTCGTCTAACAGGGGACTTGCGGTATCCTACGAGCAGTACTTC.

The chain employs TRBV12-3 or TRBV12-4 and TRBJ1-5; the D gene is possibly TRBD1 (6 bases). The CDR3 spans 15 residues. Trimming cost V 6 bases and J 4 bases, with 16 bases left between them. The CDR3, as DNA: TGTGCCAGCAGACCACAGGGAGTTGGGAATCAGCCCCAGCATTTT. This encodes CASRPQGVGNQPQHF.

The J gene is TRBJ2-7, the V gene TRBV10-3; 7 positions match TRBD2. The V gene end was trimmed by 2 bases and the J gene end by 1 base; junction bases not matched to a gene: 2. Per the germline V gene, CDR1 is ENHRY and CDR2 is SYGVKD. The CDR3 covers 14 residues. CDR3 coding DNA: TGTGCCATCAGTGAGAGCGGGATTTCCTACGAGCAGTACTTC. Protein: CAISESGISYEQYF.

The rearrangement uses TRBV30 and TRBJ1-6; D not resolved. Germline V CDR1 and CDR2: GTSNPN, SVGIG (reference sequence). This CDR3 has 12 amino acids. V shed 5 bases and J shed 6 bases, with 8 bases lying between them. The CDR3 reads CAWAPGNSPLHF. CDR3 DNA: TGTGCCTGGGCTCCTGGTAATTCACCCCTCCACTTT.

This clonotype was counted once. The chain employs TRBV6-6 and TRBJ2-1, with 10 nucleotides matching TRBD2. The V gene's germline CDR1 is MNHNY and CDR2 SVGAGI (reference sequence). This CDR3 has 15 residues. With 5 bases clipped from V and 9 bases from J, the junction kept 10 bases outside the gene matches. The CDR3 sequence is CASSRLAGASIEQFF. Here the CDR3 DNA reads TGTGCCAGCAGTCGTCTAGCGGGAGCCAGTATTGAGCAGTTCTTC.

This chain links TRBV12-3 or TRBV12-4 with TRBJ1-6, with 7 positions matching TRBD1. CDR3 length equals 15 residues. Trimming cost V 5 bases and J 6 bases; bases outside gene matches: 7. Here the CDR3 DNA reads TGTGCCAGCAGTCCGCGACAGGGATTTAATTCACCCCTCCACTTT. Its translation is CASSPRQGFNSPLHF.

The CDR3 sequence is CSASTPRQETQYF. In DNA form, the CDR3 reads TGCAGTGCTTCGACGCCTCGGCAAGAGACCCAGTACTTC. The V gene is TRBV20-1, the J gene TRBJ2-5; D remains unclear. The germline gives CDR1 DFQATT, CDR2 SNEGSKA (reference sequence). The CDR3 covers 13 residues. V was pared by 5 bases and J by 2 bases, with 12 bases between.

CDR3 sequence (DNA): TGCAGCGTTGTAGGAGGGAGTAAGGATGGCTACACCTTC. Its protein is CSVVGGSKDGYTF. The chain combines TRBV29-1 with TRBJ1-2, with no clear D. Germline CDR1 reads SQVTM; CDR2 reads ANQGSEA. The CDR3 totals 13 residues. V was cut by 4 bases and J by 6 bases, with 15 bases left in between.

J is TRBJ1-3 and V is TRBV9; D is ambiguous. This CDR3 comprises 15 residues. Germline lookup yields CDR1 SGDLS and CDR2 YYNGEE. The V end was cut by 0 bases, the J end by 2 bases, with 9 bases between. DNA of the CDR3: TGTGCCAGCAGCGTAGCTAACAACCCTGGAAACACCATATATTTT. This translates into CASSVANNPGNTIYF.

CDR3 DNA: TGTGCCAGCAGCTTAGCCGGTTCAGGGAGCGGGGCTTTCTTT. It specifies CASSLAGSGSGAFF. This sequence joins TRBV7-9 and TRBJ1-1, with D perhaps TRBD1 (5 bases). Germline CDR1 and CDR2: SEHNR and FQNEAQ (reference sequence). The V gene lost 0 bases and the J gene lost 11 bases, with 16 bases spanning the gap. This CDR3 contains 14 residues. The full variable domain, rest sourced from reference TRBV7-9 and TRBJ1-1, is DTGVSQNPRHKITKRGQNVTFRCDPISEHNRLYWYRQTLGQGPEFLTYFQNEAQLEKSRLLSDRFSAERPKGSFSTLEIQRTEQGDSAMYLCASSLAGSGSGAFFGQGTRLTVV.

The CDR3 loop reads CASSPRTSGANTGELFF. The DNA of the CDR3 is TGTGCCAGCAGCCCCCGGACTAGCGGGGCGAACACCGGGGAGCTGTTTTTT. The genes are TRBV2 and TRBJ2-2; 12 nucleotides line up with TRBD2. Looked up from germline, CDR1 is SNHLY and CDR2 is FYNNEI. This CDR3 region has 17 residues. V trimming: 6 bases; J trimming: 0 bases; junction bases outside the gene matches: 5.

V is TRBV12-3 or TRBV12-4 and J is TRBJ1-2; D is perhaps TRBD1 (6 bases). Trimming removed 5 bases at V and 4 bases at J, with 17 bases between. The CDR3 spans 15 residues. CDR3 region: CASSPLRDIPYGYTF. CDR3 nucleotide sequence: TGTGCCAGCAGTCCCTTACGGGACATTCCCTATGGCTACACCTTC.

The gene calls are TRBV5-4 and TRBJ2-3; no reliable D call. The length of the CDR3 is 15 residues. V was trimmed by 0 bases and J by 0 bases, leaving 8 bases between them. Looked up from germline, CDR1 is SGHNT and CDR2 is YYREEE (reference sequence). CDR3 sequence reads: CASSLADRSTDTQYF. For the CDR3, the DNA is TGTGCCAGCAGCTTGGCCGATAGAAGCACAGATACGCAGTATTTT.

This chain uses TRBV7-9 with TRBJ2-3; possible D gene TRBD1, 6 bases. The CDR3 sequence is 15 residues long. The V end lost 3 bases, the J end lost 2 bases, and 12 bases lay between the germline ends. The V gene's germline CDR1 is SEHNR and CDR2 FQNEAQ (reference sequence). The CDR3: CASSFGTGLTDTQYF. The DNA for the CDR3 is TGTGCCAGCAGCTTCGGTACAGGGCTCACAGATACGCAGTATTTT. Supplemented by reference TRBV7-9 and TRBJ2-3, the full variable domain reads DTGVSQNPRHKITKRGQNVTFRCDPISEHNRLYWYRQTLGQGPEFLTYFQNEAQLEKSRLLSDRFSAERPKGSFSTLEIQRTEQGDSAMYLCASSFGTGLTDTQYFGPGTRLTVL.